This T cell receptor (beta chain) originates from a study of blood T cell repertoires in COVID-19. CDR3 size: 15 residues. Trimming took 2 bases from V and 5 from J; bases not matched to a gene: 6. Germline-derived CDR1 and CDR2 are SNHLY and FYNNEI. Produced via immunoSEQ multiplex PCR; TCRdb's table is partial and in-frame only. Of about 480,000 clones in the sample, around nine tenths are singletons; the top ten hold 1.5% to 2%. Sequencing was performed on PBMCs or T cells enriched from blood (not recorded which). V usage is TRBV2 and J usage is TRBJ2-7, with 10 bases lining up with TRBD1. This TCR was recovered from a woman in her thirties or forties who had recovered from COVID-19. The CDR3 loop reads CASSEQGQGLDEQYF. The CDR3 bases are TGTGCCAGCAGTGAACAGGGACAGGGGCTGGACGAGCAGTACTTC. Combining the CDR3 with reference TRBV2 and TRBJ2-7 gives the whole variable domain EPEVTQTPSHQVTQMGQEVILRCVPISNHLYFYWYRQILGQKVEFLVSFYNNEISEKSEIFDDQFSVERPDGSNFTLKIRSTKLEDSAMYFCASSEQGQGLDEQYFGPGTRLTVT.